The clone carrying this TCR beta chain was counted only a few times. PBMCs were isolated from an approximately 10 ml sample of fresh peripheral blood. This entry belongs to a study of Graves' ophthalmopathy and Graves' hyperthyroidism. The sequenced template was RNA, covering the TCR beta CDR3 region. RT-PCR in the first round used HTBI primers; a second-round multiplex PCR followed. One entry per CDR3 protein, called by TCRdb with MiXCR from the multiplex PCR reads. The repertoire holds about 39,000 distinct CDR3 sequences, with roughly 50% as singletons. Germline CDR1 SQVTM, CDR2 ANQGSEA. The CDR3 is made up of 12 amino acids. With 7 bases clipped from V and 3 bases from J, the junction kept 4 bases outside the gene matches.

Sequencing was carried out using peripheral blood. This chain joins TRBV29-1 and TRBJ2-7; 9 bases line up with TRBD1. The sequence derives from an adult woman with stable Graves' hyperthyroidism. Here the CDR3 reads CSDGGQGYEQYF. The CDR3 DNA reads TGCAGCGACGGGGGACAGGGCTACGAGCAGTACTTC.